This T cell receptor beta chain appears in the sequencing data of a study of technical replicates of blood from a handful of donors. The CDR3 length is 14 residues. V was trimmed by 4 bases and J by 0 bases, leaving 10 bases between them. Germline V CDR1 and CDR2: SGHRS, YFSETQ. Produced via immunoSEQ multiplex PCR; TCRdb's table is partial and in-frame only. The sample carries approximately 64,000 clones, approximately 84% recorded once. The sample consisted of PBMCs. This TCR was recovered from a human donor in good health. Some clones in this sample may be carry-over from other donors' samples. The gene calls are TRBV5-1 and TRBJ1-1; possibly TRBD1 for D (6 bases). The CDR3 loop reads CASSTDSLNTEAFF. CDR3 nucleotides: TGCGCCAGCAGCACGGACAGCTTGAACACTGAAGCTTTCTTT.